Described below is a single TCR beta chain sequence and its context. Its binding antigen is unknown. There are no base qualities to consult, and no much larger clone falls within one base. The sample's time point label, decoded: newly diagnosed GD, antithyroid drugs for less than 3 months. For both TCR sequencing and RNA sequencing, RNA was extracted from PBMCs in TRIzol. The diagnosis of Graves' disease was made according to American Thyroid Association guidelines. The patients came from an endocrinology department in Xi'an, China. Each patient gave about 10 milliliters of peripheral blood, collected in an EDTA anticoagulant tube. Ficoll Paque Plus density gradient separation was used to isolate PBMCs, and no additional T cell sorting was done. An Agilent 2100 Bioanalyzer and agarose gel were used to check RNA quality, and a NanoDrop 2000 was used to measure RNA concentration. This sample was included in a study of regulatory T cells in long-lasting Graves disease (dated by TCRdb to the early 2020s). In the study overall: Antithyroid drugs had been taken for less than 3 months by newly diagnosed Graves' disease patients. The study was conducted in China and was registered as a clinical trial. A total of around 35 samples were covered by TCR sequencing, comprising approximately 13 persistent and approximately 20 newly diagnosed Graves' disease patients. Patients with persistent Graves' disease were compared with patients with newly diagnosed Graves' disease using TCR sequencing and RNA sequencing of peripheral blood. What the work shows at the level of the full study, not this receptor alone: The authors noted that the small sample size was a limitation that may lower accuracy. Because the primary lesion, thyroid tissue, could not be accessed, the study looked at peripheral blood alone. TRBV28, TRBJ1-2 and TRBJ2-5 were preferentially used in persistent disease, while TRBV20-1 and TRBJ2-1 were favored in newly diagnosed disease. A larger number of public clonotypes was shared among persistent patients (over 2,500) than among newly diagnosed patients (more than 850). Sequencing and analysis were restricted to the TCR beta chain. Compared with newly diagnosed patients, patients with persistent Graves' disease had lower TCR Shannon entropy and fewer highly expanded clones, which suggests clonal expansion.

Libraries were constructed by multiplex PCR. The data were produced on an Illumina HiSeq 4000. iRepertoire HTBI primers and Arm-PCR amplification of CDR3 regions were used to construct TCR beta libraries. Gel purification was performed on PCR products prior to sequencing. In the source study's methods: Gene usage analysis of CDR3 amino acid clonotypes relied on the 60 or so TRBV and 14 TRBJ segments identified across samples. COPE and FqMerger were used to merge filtered high-quality paired reads into contigs. BLAST was used to align contigs to IMGT TRBV, TRBD and TRBJ reference genes, and CDR3 was defined according to IMGT. Any clonotype with a frequency above 0.1% was classified as a highly expanded clone. Shannon entropy served as the measure of repertoire diversity, while the Gini coefficient captured V-J evenness. Public clonotypes were defined as clonotypes shared by more than one individual. TCRdb applied fastp at Q25 and MiXCR to the public reads, then kept only in-frame beta chains. Rows merge per CDR3 protein into single entries with the most common DNA and genes. These V and J calls rely on TCRdb rather than the paper's analysis. The sample table contains some 220,000 distinct CDR3 sequences; only one count was recorded for around a fifth of them. The ten largest clones add up to about an eighth of the sample.

Spanning cysteine to phenylalanine, the CDR3 consists of 19 amino acids. Only the CDR3 region is kept as DNA, spanning 57 bases read in frame from base 1. For CDR1 and CDR2, the germline V gene (reference sequence) lists LGHDT and YNNKEL. Trimmed from V: 0 bases; trimmed from J: 0 bases; junction bases lacking a gene match: 11. The sample was also reused in another study, on T cells in Graves' hyperthyroidism and ophthalmopathy. The other study reports the following: Stable Graves' hyperthyroidism was defined as no progression to ophthalmopathy during 18 months of follow-up. Hyperthyroidism patients were newly diagnosed, had a disease duration of under 2 months, and were aged 18 to 65 years. The study excluded patients with uncontrolled infections, other autoimmune diseases, pregnancy or lactation. Diagnoses were established on the basis of clinical symptoms, serum thyroxine and TRAb, thyroid ultrasound, and orbital computed tomography. For the first round of RT-PCR on the TCR CDR3, the HTBI primer set was used together with the Qiagen OneStep RT-PCR kit. Most expanded thyroid clonotypes (frequency above 0.001) were also detected in blood, a finding suggesting that blood repertoires may reflect thyroid immune responses. Ophthalmopathy was separated from stable hyperthyroidism by a 13 V-J signature model, with 87.88% sensitivity and approximately 84% specificity obtained in cross-validation and 80%/75% obtained in testing. In validation, the model predicted progression to ophthalmopathy a median of 6.5 months before onset, with approximately 70% sensitivity and just under 75% specificity. To identify distinguishing TCR V-J signatures, a discovery cohort of roughly 100 patients was used, comprising 43 with Graves' ophthalmopathy and 57 with stable Graves' hyperthyroidism. Prospective prediction of ophthalmopathy was tested in an independent validation cohort consisting of roughly 20 hyperthyroidism patients and 17 patients who later progressed to ophthalmopathy. The 75 to 100 discovery patients were randomly divided into training and test sets at a 7:3 ratio. In addition, the study compared T-cell repertoires in thyroid tissue and in blood from five or six Graves' hyperthyroidism patients. Following sampling, methimazole starting at 30 mg daily was given to hyperthyroidism patients, and high-dose intravenous methylprednisolone was given to ophthalmopathy patients. Libraries were constructed in a second round of multiplex PCR, after which size selection and purification were carried out. Libraries were sequenced paired-end with 100 bp reads on an Illumina HiSeq2000. SOAPnuke was used to process the raw data, removing reads that contained adapters or uncalled bases, had a mean Phred below 15, or lacked an exact match to the constant primer or identifier. High-quality paired reads were merged with COPE v1.2.5, and unique nucleotide sequences were defined as clonotypes. MiTCR v1.1 was used to align clonotypes to the IMGT TRBV, TRBD and TRBJ reference segments. Only V-J combinations with frequency above 0.0001, covering approximately 99% of repertoires, were analysed. The TCS score was defined as F50 (clonal expansion) divided by E x V (chaos), with BLOSUM62-based TCRdist calculated between CDR3 peptides within each V-J. Welch's t-statistics and random forest reduced roughly 540 V-J features to around 14, which were used in a naive Bayes classifier (R e1071). Sample size was not statistically predetermined, and investigators were not blinded to group allocation. According to the paper, TCR Vbeta CDR3 sequencing was carried out on about 140 peripheral blood samples, which came from under 50 ophthalmopathy, 80 or so hyperthyroidism and roughly 17 progressor patients.

Specimen: peripheral blood mononuclear cells (PBMCs), collected at new diagnosis, from a patient treated with antithyroid drugs. The source is a woman under 40 with Graves disease. Donor details come from another sample of the same person, matched by shared clones. Recombination connected TRBV3-1 to TRBJ2-4, with 7 bases in between that match TRBD1. The sequence in DNA is TGTGCCAGCAGCCAAGAGTACCGGGACAGCAAACTAGCCAAAAACATTCAGTACTTC. Protein translation: CASSQEYRDSKLAKNIQYF.